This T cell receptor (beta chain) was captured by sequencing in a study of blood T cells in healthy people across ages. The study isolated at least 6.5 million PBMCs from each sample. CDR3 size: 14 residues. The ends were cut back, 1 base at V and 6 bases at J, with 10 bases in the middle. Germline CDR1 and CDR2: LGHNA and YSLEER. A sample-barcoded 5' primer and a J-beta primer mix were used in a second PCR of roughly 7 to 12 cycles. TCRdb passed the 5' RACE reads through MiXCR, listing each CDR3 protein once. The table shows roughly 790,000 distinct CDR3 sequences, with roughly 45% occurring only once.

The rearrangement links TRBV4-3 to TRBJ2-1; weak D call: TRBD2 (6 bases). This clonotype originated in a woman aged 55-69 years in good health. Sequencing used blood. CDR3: CASSQVGGVNEQFF. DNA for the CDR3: TGCGCCAGCAGCCAAGTTGGAGGGGTCAATGAGCAGTTCTTC.